This T cell receptor beta chain was identified in a study of cytomegalovirus exposure and HLA in healthy donors. Notes on the study in general: In a later analysis, a genetic analysis reported fewer productive-TCR N-insertions in an Asian-associated ancestry cluster than the cohort average.

The PCR ran on 60 Vbeta and 13 Jbeta primers. Repertoires were generated with immunoSEQ multiplex PCR, while TCRdb's copy carries only in-frame clones and drops some. The data hold approximately 170,000 clones, with 65% to 70% observed a single time. As for this clone: Its antigen is unknown.

Germline values: CDR1 MNHNY, CDR2 SVGAGI (reference sequence). This CDR3 contains 14 residues. The V end was cut by 2 bases, the J end by 0 bases, with 7 bases between. This TCR was sampled from a woman between 18 and 29 years old in good health and CMV-seropositive. The V call is TRBV6-6, the J call TRBJ1-2; possible D gene TRBD1, 6 bases. The sample comprised PBMCs. CDR3: CASSYAGANYGYTF. The CDR3 DNA reads TGTGCCAGCAGTTACGCAGGGGCTAACTATGGCTACACCTTC.